The 30 T cell receptor beta chains in this list originate from one sample, sequenced in a study of shared clonotypes between healthy human individuals. TCRdb's copy holds only in-frame clones and misses some; the assay was immunoSEQ multiplex PCR. This table holds about 2 million clones, 85% to 95% found once. Sequencing was carried out using naive CD4+ T cells sorted from blood. Subset meaning: CD45RA+ positively selected. Receptors were obtained from a man between 18 and 35 years old in good health.

This rearrangement joins TRBV18 to TRBJ2-5, with a possible D match to TRBD1 (6 bases). Germline CDR1 KGHSH, CDR2 LQKENI. The germline V and J ends were trimmed by 0 bases and 2 bases, with 10 bases remaining between them. The CDR3 sequence is 15 residues long. CDR3 loop: CASSPPGAIQETQYF. CDR3 bases: TGTGCCAGCTCACCACCGGGGGCGATACAAGAGACCCAGTACTTC. The full variable domain, rest sourced from reference TRBV18 and TRBJ2-5, is NAGVMQNPRHLVRRRGQEARLRCSPMKGHSHVYWYRQLPEEGLKFMVYLQKENIIDESGMPKERFSAEFPKEGPSILRIQQVVRGDSAAYFCASSPPGAIQETQYFGPGTRLLVL.

The CDR3 protein is CASSFRVGSYEQYF. The CDR3 DNA follows: TGTGCCAGCAGCTTCCGTGTTGGCTCCTACGAGCAGTACTTC. This chain connects TRBV6-6 to TRBJ2-7; no clear D. The germline V gene has CDR1 MNHNY and CDR2 SVGAGI (reference sequence). The CDR3 covers 14 residues. V lost 6 bases and J 0 bases, leaving 12 bases between the germline ends.

The chain carries TRBV9 and TRBJ1-1; 9 bases agree with TRBD1. J lost 3 bases, V lost 4 bases, and 10 bases had no gene match. In germline, CDR1 is SGDLS, CDR2 YYNGEE. CDR3 size: 16 residues. The CDR3 nucleotides read TGTGCCAGCAGCCCGCGAGGGGACAGGGCGTACACTGAAGCTTTCTTT. It specifies CASSPRGDRAYTEAFF.

This chain uses TRBV10-3 with TRBJ1-1; 8 bases match TRBD1. Per the germline V gene, CDR1 is ENHRY and CDR2 is SYGVKD. The CDR3 has 16 residues. V shed 5 bases, J shed 0 bases, and the junction held 8 bases outside the gene matches. Here the CDR3 reads CAISPGQGVMNTEAFF. CDR3 in DNA: TGTGCCATCAGTCCCGGACAGGGAGTCATGAACACTGAAGCTTTCTTT.

The V gene is TRBV30, the J gene TRBJ2-7, with D tentatively TRBD2 (6 bases). From germline, CDR1 is GTSNPN and CDR2 SVGIG (reference sequence). V dropped 0 bases and J dropped 3 bases, with 15 bases sitting between them. The CDR3 loop spans 15 amino acids. CDR3 protein: CAWSVEAGDFYEQYF. The DNA of the CDR3 is TGTGCCTGGAGTGTAGAAGCGGGCGACTTCTACGAGCAGTACTTC.

With regard to this clone: One end of the junction varies from germline; a read error may be responsible. This sample also contains other DNA sequences that code for the same CDR3. As DNA, the CDR3 is TGCGCCAGCTCACCATCCCAGGGGGACTATGGCTACACCTTC. This gives the protein CASSPSQGDYGYTF. The chain combines TRBV18 with TRBJ1-2, with 7 positions matching TRBD1. CDR1 KGHSH and CDR2 LQKENI come from the germline V gene. This CDR3 comprises 14 residues.

The table lists this clone with a count of one. The V gene is TRBV11-2, the J gene TRBJ1-1; D is unclear. Looked up from germline, CDR1 is SGHAT and CDR2 is FQNNGV. V dropped 5 bases and J dropped 0 bases, with 7 bases sitting between them. The CDR3 length is 13 residues. The CDR3 DNA reads as TGTGCCAGCAGCATTCGGGTGAACACTGAAGCTTTCTTT. Translated: CASSIRVNTEAFF.

The chain joins TRBV2 to TRBJ2-1; 15 bases map to TRBD2. Germline V gene data show CDR1 as SNHLY and CDR2 as FYNNEI. With V trimmed by 1 base and J by 14 bases, 3 bases remained unmatched. The length of the CDR3 is 14 residues. The CDR3 reads CASSEGTSGRAEFF. CDR3 DNA sequence: TGTGCCAGCAGTGAAGGGACTAGCGGGAGGGCCGAGTTCTTC.

With regard to this clone: This sequence may be a read error, since a much larger clone differs from it by one base. This specimen includes other DNA sequences encoding the same CDR3. The chain joins TRBV2 to TRBJ1-1; 10 bases line up with TRBD1. After removal of 3 bases from V and 3 bases from J, the junction contained 7 bases not matched to a gene. Germline V gives CDR1 SNHLY, CDR2 FYNNEI. This CDR3 is built from 16 residues. CDR3 DNA: TGTGCCAGCAGTGAGGACTTGACAGGGGGCTACACTGAAGCTTTCTTT. Its protein product is CASSEDLTGGYTEAFF.

The chain links TRBV6-5 to TRBJ1-3, with no clear D. Per the germline V gene, CDR1 is MNHEY and CDR2 is SVGAGI. The V end was cut by 6 bases, the J end by 4 bases, with 13 bases between. The CDR3 is 14 amino acids. In nucleotides, the CDR3 is TGTGCCAGCAGCGGACCAAGGGCAGGAAACACCATATATTTT. This gives the protein CASSGPRAGNTIYF.

This clone was recorded only once. This sample also contains other DNA sequences that code for the same CDR3. The CDR3 DNA is TGCAGTGCGCTCGAGGAGACCCAGTACTTC. It codes for CSALEETQYF. This rearrangement joins TRBV20-1 to TRBJ2-5; no firm D call. The germline V and J ends were trimmed by 6 bases and 5 bases, with 7 bases remaining between them. Germline V gives CDR1 DFQATT, CDR2 SNEGSKA (reference sequence). The CDR3 extends over 10 amino acids.

This rearrangement joins TRBV18 to TRBJ2-5, with no clear D. The CDR3 sequence is 14 residues long. Germline V gives CDR1 KGHSH, CDR2 LQKENI. The V end lost 0 bases, the J end lost 5 bases, and 10 bases lay between the germline ends. CDR3 region: CASSPPLVVETQYF. In DNA form, the CDR3 reads TGTGCCAGCTCACCACCGTTAGTTGTTGAGACCCAGTACTTC.

This chain joins TRBV2 and TRBJ1-1, with TRBD1 matching over 8 bases. This CDR3 comprises 15 residues. Trimming took 6 bases from V and 1 from J; bases not matched to a gene: 7. Germline V gene lookup returns CDR1 SNHLY and CDR2 FYNNEI. CDR3 DNA sequence: TGTGCCAGCAGATTGGACAGGGCCTCGAACACTGAAGCTTTCTTT. Residues: CASRLDRASNTEAFF.

V is TRBV18 and J is TRBJ1-5; D not resolved. The CDR3 totals 14 residues. V dropped 6 bases and J dropped 6 bases, with 15 bases sitting between them. Germline V CDR1 and CDR2: KGHSH, LQKENI. In DNA, the CDR3 is TGTGCCAGCTCTTCGGCACACGCCGGTCAGCCCCAGCATTTT. Its protein is CASSSAHAGQPQHF.

The chain has TRBV2 and TRBJ1-6; D is undetermined. This CDR3 is built from 14 residues. Germline CDR1 and CDR2: SNHLY and FYNNEI. V was trimmed by 7 bases and J by 6 bases, leaving 13 bases between them. Here the CDR3 DNA reads TGTGCCAGCATGGGTCCTGCTTTTAATTCACCCCTCCACTTT. This translates into CASMGPAFNSPLHF.

This clone was found once. The chain is built from TRBV5-1 and TRBJ2-6; D unclear. The CDR3 is made up of 17 amino acids. Per germline, CDR1 SGHRS and CDR2 YFSETQ. Trimming took 0 bases from V and 0 from J, leaving 10 bases between them. The CDR3 DNA is TGCGCCAGCAGCTTGGTTCAGGATAACTCTGGGGCCAACGTCCTGACTTTC. Translated, it gives CASSLVQDNSGANVLTF. Complete variable domain (other parts from reference TRBV5-1 and TRBJ2-6): KAGVTQTPRYLIKTRGQQVTLSCSPISGHRSVSWYQQTPGQGLQFLFEYFSETQRNKGNFPGRFSGRQFSNSRSEMNVSTLELGDSALYLCASSLVQDNSGANVLTFGAGSRLTVL.

This chain connects TRBV6-6 to TRBJ2-7; TRBD2 matches at 8 bases. Germline V gene sequence: CDR1 MNHNY, CDR2 SVGAGI (reference sequence). The CDR3 consists of 15 residues. V lost 4 bases, J lost 0 bases, and 5 bases stayed unmatched. The CDR3 here is CASSSRSGASYEQYF. The CDR3 nucleotides read TGTGCCAGCAGTTCCCGTAGCGGGGCCTCCTACGAGCAGTACTTC.

On this clone itself: A read error may be the cause here, since a much bigger clone is one base away. Distinct nucleotide sequences in the sample also encode this CDR3. The chain links TRBV5-6 to TRBJ2-7; D is possibly TRBD1 (6 bases). In germline, CDR1 is SGHDT, CDR2 YYEEEE. The CDR3 sequence is 12 residues long. V shed 3 bases and J shed 4 bases, with 8 bases lying between them. DNA for the CDR3: TGTGCCAGCAGCTCACAGGGTTACGAGCAGTACTTC. Its protein product is CASSSQGYEQYF.

The chain combines TRBV7-2 with TRBJ1-4; tentative D call: TRBD1 (6 bases). Germline CDR1 and CDR2: SGHTA and FQGNSA. V lost 5 bases, J lost 8 bases, and 18 bases lay in between. CDR3 length: 15 residues. In DNA form, the CDR3 reads TGTGCCAGCAGCCGCCGGGACACCCAGGGGGAAAAACTGTTTTTT. As protein: CASSRRDTQGEKLFF.

The gene calls are TRBV5-6 and TRBJ1-2; D is possibly TRBD1 (6 bases). The germline V gene has CDR1 SGHDT and CDR2 YYEEEE. Deletions cut 4 bases from V and 4 bases from J, with 17 bases between. The CDR3 is 15 residues long. The CDR3 loop is CASSEFRTGSYGYTF. CDR3 in DNA: TGTGCCAGCAGCGAGTTCAGAACAGGGTCCTATGGCTACACCTTC.

V and J are TRBV6-6 and TRBJ1-2; no definite D call. The germline CDR1 and CDR2 sequences are MNHNY and SVGAGI (reference sequence). V was pared by 5 bases and J by 6 bases, with 10 bases between. This CDR3 is built from 12 residues. CDR3 DNA: TGTGCCAGCAGTACAGTCAACAATGGCTACACCTTC. Its protein is CASSTVNNGYTF.

V is TRBV10-3 and J is TRBJ2-1, with 13 bases lining up with TRBD2. The CDR3 consists of 16 residues. Germline assignment: CDR1 ENHRY and CDR2 SYGVKD. Trimming removed 2 bases from V and 8 bases from J; junction bases left unmatched: 6. CDR3 amino acids: CAISEPRTSGGDEQFF. The CDR3 nucleotides read TGTGCCATCAGTGAGCCCCGGACTAGCGGGGGCGATGAGCAGTTCTTC.

The CDR3 loop reads CATGIGGSETQYF. Here the CDR3 DNA reads TGTGCCACAGGGATTGGGGGTTCAGAGACCCAGTACTTC. The chain couples TRBV15 to TRBJ2-5, with D perhaps given as TRBD1 or TRBD2 (5 bases each). Germline loops: CDR1 LNHNV, CDR2 YYDKDF (reference sequence). CDR3 length equals 13 residues. V gave up 9 bases and J gave up 4 bases, with 15 bases separating them.

A remark on this clone: Other DNA sequences in the sample encode the same CDR3. Here the CDR3 DNA reads TGCGCCAGCAGCTTGGTGGCGAATACCTACGAGCAGTACTTC. Translated: CASSLVANTYEQYF. The gene calls are TRBV5-1 and TRBJ2-7; no firm D call. Trimming shortened V by 0 bases and J by 2 bases, and 9 bases separated the two germline ends. Germline V gene data show CDR1 as SGHRS and CDR2 as YFSETQ. CDR3 length: 14 residues.

The V gene is TRBV2, the J gene TRBJ2-7; tentative D call: TRBD1 (6 bases). The CDR3 sequence is 14 residues long. From germline, CDR1 is SNHLY and CDR2 FYNNEI. Trimming stripped 4 bases from V and 7 bases from J, with 17 bases between. The CDR3 region is CASSAQGGPGEQYF. Here the CDR3 DNA reads TGTGCCAGCAGTGCACAGGGTGGGCCGGGGGAGCAGTACTTC.

The chain employs TRBV29-1 and TRBJ2-5; possibly TRBD1 for D (6 bases). V was cut by 7 bases and J by 2 bases, with 14 bases left in between. The V gene's germline CDR1 is SQVTM and CDR2 ANQGSEA. This CDR3 has 13 residues. For the CDR3, the DNA is TGCAGCGGTACCGGGACAAAGCAAGAGACCCAGTACTTC. It encodes CSGTGTKQETQYF.

The sample holds one count of this clone. V and J are TRBV10-1 and TRBJ2-7, with D possibly being TRBD1 or TRBD2 (5 bases each). The ends were cut back, 3 bases at V and 3 bases at J, with 12 bases in the middle. This CDR3 has 14 amino acids. Germline assignment: CDR1 WNHNN and CDR2 SYGVQD (reference sequence). This CDR3 reads CASSDHSGSYEQYF. CDR3 in DNA: TGCGCCAGCAGTGACCACTCAGGGAGCTACGAGCAGTACTTC.

The chain employs TRBV7-9 and TRBJ2-1; 10 nucleotides align to TRBD2. V shed 8 bases, J shed 7 bases, and the junction held 8 bases outside the gene matches. The CDR3 is 14 residues long. Per the germline V gene, CDR1 is SEHNR and CDR2 is FQNEAQ (reference sequence). The CDR3 is CASRSSGSSNEQFF. The CDR3 nucleotides are TGTGCCAGCCGATCTAGCGGGAGTTCGAATGAGCAGTTCTTC.

This clone was recorded only once. The gene calls are TRBV6-1 and TRBJ2-7, with no clear D. Trimming shortened V by 10 bases and J by 1 base, and 14 bases separated the two germline ends. The CDR3 length is 13 residues. CDR1 MNHNS and CDR2 SASEGT come from the germline V gene. As DNA, the CDR3 is TGTGCCAACATAGGACCCCCTTCCTACGAGCAGTACTTC. This translates into CANIGPPSYEQYF.

CDR3 nucleotides: TGTGCCAGCAGCCCCTCGGGGGTAGTGCAGTACTTC. Its protein is CASSPSGVVQYF. The rearrangement joins TRBV7-2 to TRBJ2-7, with D possibly being TRBD2 (6 bases). The ends were cut back, 5 bases at V and 9 bases at J, with 14 bases in the middle. Germline V gene lookup returns CDR1 SGHTA and CDR2 FQGNSA. CDR3 length equals 12 residues.